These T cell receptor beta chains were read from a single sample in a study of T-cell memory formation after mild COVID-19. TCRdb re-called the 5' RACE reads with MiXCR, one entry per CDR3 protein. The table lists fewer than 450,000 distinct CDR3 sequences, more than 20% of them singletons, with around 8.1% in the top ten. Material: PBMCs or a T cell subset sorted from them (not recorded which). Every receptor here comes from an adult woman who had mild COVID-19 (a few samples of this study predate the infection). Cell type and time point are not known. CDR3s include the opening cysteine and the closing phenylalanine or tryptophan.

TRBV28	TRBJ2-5	CASSFGGATQYF
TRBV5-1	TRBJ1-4	CASSLVGTGLEKLFF
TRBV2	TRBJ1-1	CASSVIRRDGAFF
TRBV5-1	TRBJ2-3	CASSSAGTSTDTQYF
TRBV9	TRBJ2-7	CASSVEGGGGVSYEQYF
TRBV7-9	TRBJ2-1	CASSPPLTSGRHYNEQFF
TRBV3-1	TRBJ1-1	CASSQVTGSAEAFF
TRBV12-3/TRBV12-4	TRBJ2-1	CASSSIAGGYNEQFF
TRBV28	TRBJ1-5	CASSDSNSNQPQHF
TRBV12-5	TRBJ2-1	CASGPDVGTSGRARNEQFF
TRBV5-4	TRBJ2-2	CASSLGASGPGELFF
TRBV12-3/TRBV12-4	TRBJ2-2	CASGLTGGVTGELFF
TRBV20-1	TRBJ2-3	CSAGGGASTDTQYF
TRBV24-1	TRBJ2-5	CATSDYGTGGTETQYF
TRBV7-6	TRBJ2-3	CASSHTGPEFTDTQYF
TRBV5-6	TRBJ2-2	CASTTGLAGGYGGELFF
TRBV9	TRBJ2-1	CASSVSPTANNEQFF
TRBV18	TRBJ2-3	CASSQGEDTQYF
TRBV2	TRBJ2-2	CASISKRNRVYSNTGELFF
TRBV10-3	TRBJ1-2	CAISEEGIYGYTF
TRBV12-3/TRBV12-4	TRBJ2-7	CASSNGVTGLIYEQYF
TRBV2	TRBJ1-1	CASSGDRARITEAFF
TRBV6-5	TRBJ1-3	CASSYSRTSSGNTIYF
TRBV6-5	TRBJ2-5	CASSLTGKQETQYF
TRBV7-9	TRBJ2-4	CASGIIAKNIQYF
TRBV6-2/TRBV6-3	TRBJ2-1	CASSIDYNEQFF
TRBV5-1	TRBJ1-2	CASTWTGQGENYGYTF
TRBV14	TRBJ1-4	CASSFYGATNEKLFF
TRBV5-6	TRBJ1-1	CASSLHRGGVTEAFF
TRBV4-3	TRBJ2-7	CASSQFTGYEQYF
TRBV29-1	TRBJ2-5	CSVAFLETQYF
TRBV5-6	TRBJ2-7	CASSLVPVYEQYF
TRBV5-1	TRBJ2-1	CASSLPDRVDYNEQFF
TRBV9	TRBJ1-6	CASSPRTGINSPLHF
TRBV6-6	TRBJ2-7	CASSFLQGSPPGEQYF
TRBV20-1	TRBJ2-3	CSGAGGIDTQYF
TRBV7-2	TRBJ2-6	CASNHRDRNSGANVLTF
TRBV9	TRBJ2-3	CASSAAGRSRVGTDTQYF
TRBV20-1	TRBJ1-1	CSARDLSNGRSRSTEAFF
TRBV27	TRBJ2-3	CASSSGLSDTQYF
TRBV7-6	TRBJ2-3	CASSPRWAVGLLDTDTQYF
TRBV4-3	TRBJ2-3	CASSPEDSGGRTDTQYF
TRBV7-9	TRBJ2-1	CASSLIGLADYNEQFF
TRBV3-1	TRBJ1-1	CASSRSGLDTEAFF
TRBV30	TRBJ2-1	CAWRRERLNEQFF
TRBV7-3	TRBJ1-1	CASSPRQGWGEAFF
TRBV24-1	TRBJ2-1	CATSDAASGGFHEQFF
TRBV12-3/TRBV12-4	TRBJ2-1	CASSPAGGGNEQFF
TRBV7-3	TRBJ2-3	CASSSTVSTDTQYF
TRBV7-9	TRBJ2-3	CASSRGGPPSTDTQYF
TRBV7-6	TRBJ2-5	CASRPGGGETQYF
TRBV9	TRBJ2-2	CASSVSSQGALTGELFF
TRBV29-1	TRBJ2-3	CSGGQNTDTQYF
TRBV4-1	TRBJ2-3	CASSLLTGGLDTQYF
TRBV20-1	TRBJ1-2	CSAHVGLQGQGGYTF
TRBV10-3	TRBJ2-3	CAISEGTRSTDTQYF
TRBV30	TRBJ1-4	CAWSRGRTNEKLFF
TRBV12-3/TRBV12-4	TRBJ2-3	CASSSSGNTQYF
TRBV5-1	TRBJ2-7	CASSLAGQPATYEQYF